These 28 T cell receptor beta chains were all obtained from the same sample, sequenced in a study of T cell changes during pregnancy in multiple sclerosis. Clones were read by immunoSEQ multiplex PCR, and TCRdb kept only the in-frame ones, dropping some. The sample comprises roughly 17,000 clones, roughly 88% of which are singletons, and around an eighth rests with the top ten. The input for sequencing was CD8+ T cells from peripheral blood mononuclear cells, taken after pregnancy. The receptors stem from a female donor in good health, enrolled as a control in a pregnancy study.

This clone was recorded once. The chain employs TRBV20-1 and TRBJ2-1; unclear D gene. Trimming cost V 6 bases and J 7 bases, with 10 bases left between them. Germline V gene sequence: CDR1 DFQATT, CDR2 SNEGSKA (reference sequence). The CDR3 sequence is 11 residues long. Here the CDR3 reads CSAPDGNEQFF. CDR3 DNA: TGCAGTGCCCCAGACGGGAATGAGCAGTTCTTC.

The count of this clone is one. The chain has TRBV11-3 and TRBJ1-1; D unresolved. CDR1 and CDR2 from the germline V gene are SGHNT and YENEEA. The CDR3 has 16 residues. Trimming took 3 bases from V and 0 from J, leaving 14 bases between them. In DNA, the CDR3 is TGTGCCAGCAGCTTGGGGAGAGGAGCCATGAACACTGAAGCTTTCTTT. Translated, it gives CASSLGRGAMNTEAFF.

The chain joins TRBV19 to TRBJ2-7; 9 bases fit TRBD2. The CDR3 runs 15 residues. Trimming at V came to 6 bases and at J to 4 bases, leaving 10 bases not matched to a gene. Germline lookup yields CDR1 LNHDA and CDR2 SQIVND (reference sequence). The CDR3 spells CASSEAAGGRYEQYF. CDR3 DNA: TGTGCCAGTAGCGAGGCAGCGGGGGGAAGGTACGAGCAGTACTTC.

This chain joins TRBV6-5 and TRBJ2-5; D is perhaps TRBD2 (6 bases). CDR1 MNHEY and CDR2 SVGAGI come from the germline V gene. CDR3 length equals 15 residues. The V gene lost 1 base and the J gene lost 5 bases, with 14 bases spanning the gap. DNA for the CDR3: TGTGCCAGCAGTTACTTACGGGGGTCGGGGGAGACCCAGTACTTC. Its translation is CASSYLRGSGETQYF.

The J gene is TRBJ1-1, the V gene TRBV13, with a weak D call TRBD1 (6 bases). Deletions cut 3 bases from V and 3 bases from J, with 8 bases between. The CDR3 length is 13 residues. Germline lookup yields CDR1 PRHDT and CDR2 FYEKMQ (reference sequence). The CDR3 region has the DNA TGTGCCAGCAGCTTCGGACAGTACACTGAAGCTTTCTTT. Amino acid sequence: CASSFGQYTEAFF.

The V and J genes are TRBV4-2 and TRBJ2-3, with 8 nucleotides matching TRBD1. V trimming: 3 bases; J trimming: 2 bases; junction bases outside the gene matches: 7. CDR3 length: 16 residues. Germline lookup yields CDR1 LGHNA and CDR2 YNFKEQ. This CDR3 reads CASSHPGTGLTDTQYF. CDR3 sequence (DNA): TGTGCCAGCAGCCACCCCGGGACAGGCCTCACAGATACGCAGTATTTT.

V is TRBV19 and J is TRBJ1-1; D unclear. The CDR3 is 13 amino acids. V was pared by 5 bases and J by 11 bases, with 18 bases between. In germline, CDR1 is LNHDA, CDR2 SQIVND (reference sequence). Here the CDR3 DNA reads TGTGCCAGTAGTGTGGGCACTCCTGGTCGGGCTTTCTTT. Its protein is CASSVGTPGRAFF. The variable domain in full, with the rest retrieved from reference TRBV19 and TRBJ1-1, is DGGITQSPKYLFRKEGQNVTLSCEQNLNHDAMYWYRQDPGQGLRLIYYSQIVNDFQKGDIAEGYSVSREKKESFPLTVTSAQKNPTAFYLCASSVGTPGRAFFGQGTRLTVV.

This clone was counted a few times. The chain joins TRBV10-3 to TRBJ1-1; 8 bases agree with TRBD1. Germline values: CDR1 ENHRY, CDR2 SYGVKD. With V trimmed by 3 bases and J by 5 bases, 8 bases remained unmatched. The CDR3 spans 15 residues. The CDR3 sequence: CAISDQDRGWTEAFF. The DNA for the CDR3 is TGTGCCATCAGTGACCAAGACAGGGGTTGGACTGAAGCTTTCTTT.

This sequence joins TRBV27 and TRBJ1-5; D is uncertain. The V and J ends lost 3 bases and 2 bases respectively, with 8 bases between them. Germline lookup yields CDR1 MNHEY and CDR2 SMNVEV (reference sequence). This CDR3 spans 14 amino acids. The CDR3 loop is CASSLFPGNQPQHF. The CDR3 bases are TGTGCCAGCAGTTTGTTTCCAGGCAATCAGCCCCAGCATTTT.

The V gene is TRBV11-2, the J gene TRBJ1-1; D is undetermined. Germline CDR1 and CDR2: SGHAT and FQNNGV. Trimming left V 3 bases short and J 1 base short, with 9 bases between. This CDR3 is built from 14 residues. The CDR3 coding sequence is TGTGCCAGCAGCTTTAGACGGGGGAACACTGAAGCTTTCTTT. Translation: CASSFRRGNTEAFF.

This chain uses TRBV19 with TRBJ2-7, with TRBD1 matching over 8 bases. Germline values: CDR1 LNHDA, CDR2 SQIVND (reference sequence). This CDR3 contains 15 residues. V shed 3 bases and J 3 bases; nucleotides not matched to a gene: 7. The CDR3 DNA is TGTGCCAGTAGTATCGGACAGGGTGGGGTCTACGAGCAGTACTTC. It is translated as CASSIGQGGVYEQYF.

CDR3: CASRTGGPLNTEAFF. The CDR3 nucleotides are TGTGCCAGCCGGACAGGGGGCCCATTGAACACTGAAGCTTTCTTT. The chain recombines TRBV6-8 with TRBJ1-1; 11 nucleotides align to TRBD1. The germline V gene encodes CDR1 MNHGY and CDR2 SAAAGT. V gave up 8 bases and J gave up 0 bases; unmatched junction bases: 5. The CDR3 totals 15 residues.

The rearrangement uses TRBV14 and TRBJ2-1, with D unclear. Trimming stripped 4 bases from V and 5 bases from J, with 15 bases between. Germline CDR1 and CDR2: SGHDN and FVKESK. The CDR3 loop spans 15 amino acids. The CDR3 loop is CASSPQRTIDNEQFF. The CDR3 bases are TGTGCCAGCAGCCCGCAACGAACTATAGACAATGAGCAGTTCTTC.

The V and J genes are TRBV19 and TRBJ2-1, with TRBD2 identical over 12 bases. The V and J ends lost 6 bases and 3 bases, in that order; junction bases with no gene match: 3. There are 15 residues in the CDR3. Looked up from germline, CDR1 is LNHDA and CDR2 is SQIVND (reference sequence). As DNA, the CDR3 is TGTGCCAGTAGGCTAGCGGGGGGGAACTACAATGAGCAGTTCTTC. It translates to CASRLAGGNYNEQFF.

The rearrangement uses TRBV5-1 and TRBJ2-7; the D gene is possibly TRBD1 (6 bases). The V and J ends lost 0 bases and 5 bases respectively, with 15 bases between them. The germline V gene encodes CDR1 SGHRS and CDR2 YFSETQ. This CDR3 has 15 amino acids. The CDR3 reads CASSLEAAGVDEQYF. The CDR3 nucleotides read TGCGCCAGCAGCTTGGAGGCGGCAGGGGTAGACGAGCAGTACTTC.

The J gene is TRBJ2-1, the V gene TRBV9, with D possibly TRBD2 on 5 matching bases. V was clipped by 7 bases and J by 7 bases, with 6 bases between them. The CDR3 totals 10 residues. The germline CDR1 and CDR2 sequences are SGDLS and YYNGEE. As DNA, the CDR3 is TGTGCCAGCGGAGGAAATGAGCAGTTCTTC. This encodes CASGGNEQFF.

This chain links TRBV19 with TRBJ2-3, with D tentatively TRBD2 (6 bases). Trimming left V 5 bases short and J 4 bases short, with 16 bases between. The CDR3 has 15 amino acids. Germline V gene lookup returns CDR1 LNHDA and CDR2 SQIVND (reference sequence). CDR3 loop: CASSPRDWEADTQYF. Here the CDR3 DNA reads TGTGCCAGTAGTCCCCGGGACTGGGAGGCAGATACGCAGTATTTT.

The J gene is TRBJ2-7, the V gene TRBV19; 7 positions agree with TRBD1. CDR1 is LNHDA, CDR2 SQIVND, per germline (reference sequence). The CDR3 loop spans 17 amino acids. J gave up 0 bases and V 4 bases, and 12 bases lay outside the gene matches. The CDR3 nucleotides are TGTGCCAGTAGTACTTACCCGACAGGGAAGATCTCCTACGAGCAGTACTTC. This sequence encodes CASSTYPTGKISYEQYF.

The rearrangement uses TRBV19 and TRBJ1-1, with 10 bases aligning to TRBD1. CDR1 and CDR2 (germline): LNHDA, SQIVND (reference sequence). The J segment lost 0 bases and the V segment lost 6 bases, leaving 10 bases of the junction unmatched. The CDR3 loop spans 17 amino acids. CDR3 loop: CASSPLWGTGVNTEAFF. The CDR3 nucleotides are TGTGCCAGTAGCCCTCTTTGGGGGACAGGGGTGAACACTGAAGCTTTCTTT.

The rearrangement uses TRBV12-5 and TRBJ1-1; D ambiguous. This CDR3 comprises 14 residues. Between the trimmed V and J ends, which lost 1 base and 0 bases, there was a span of 6 bases. The V gene's germline CDR1 is LGHNT and CDR2 FRNRAP. Here the CDR3 reads CASGLGSMNTEAFF. Here the CDR3 DNA reads TGTGCTAGTGGTTTGGGGAGCATGAACACTGAAGCTTTCTTT.

The J gene is TRBJ2-3, the V gene TRBV9; TRBD2 aligns across 11 bases. Unmatched junction bases numbered 6, after V lost 0 bases and J lost 6 bases. Per germline, CDR1 SGDLS and CDR2 YYNGEE. The CDR3 is made up of 16 amino acids. The CDR3 nucleotides are TGTGCCAGCAGCGTAGCAACTAGCGGGGGACGGGATACGCAGTATTTT. Translating it yields CASSVATSGGRDTQYF.

The V gene is TRBV9, the J gene TRBJ2-1, with 8 positions matching TRBD2. The CDR3 is 17 residues long. The J segment lost 4 bases and the V segment lost 2 bases, leaving 11 bases of the junction unmatched. Germline V gene lookup returns CDR1 SGDLS and CDR2 YYNGEE. The CDR3 coding sequence is TGTGCCAGCAGCGTCCGACTAGCGTCAAGCAGGTACAATGAGCAGTTCTTC. Translated, it gives CASSVRLASSRYNEQFF.

The genes are TRBV7-9 and TRBJ2-2, with 10 bases aligning to TRBD2. V was clipped by 3 bases and J by 2 bases; unmatched bases: 6. Germline assignment: CDR1 SEHNR and CDR2 FQNEAQ (reference sequence). This CDR3 comprises 17 residues. This chain's CDR3 is CASSFGLAETNTGELFF. In DNA form, the CDR3 reads TGTGCCAGCAGCTTCGGACTAGCGGAAACTAACACCGGGGAGCTGTTTTTT. The full variable domain, in which reference TRBV7-9 and TRBJ2-2 provide the parts outside the CDR3, is DTGVSQNPRHKITKRGQNVTFRCDPISEHNRLYWYRQTLGQGPEFLTYFQNEAQLEKSRLLSDRFSAERPKGSFSTLEIQRTEQGDSAMYLCASSFGLAETNTGELFFGEGSRLTVL.

V usage is TRBV28 and J usage is TRBJ1-4; 11 nucleotides line up with TRBD1. Germline assignment: CDR1 MDHEN and CDR2 SYDVKM. The CDR3 totals 14 residues. V was clipped by 5 bases and J by 6 bases; unmatched bases: 2. The CDR3 is CASSTDRGHEKLFF. The DNA for the CDR3 is TGTGCCAGCAGTACGGACAGGGGGCATGAAAAACTGTTTTTT.

The J gene is TRBJ2-7, the V gene TRBV11-2; TRBD2 matches 8 bases. Germline loops: CDR1 SGHAT, CDR2 FQNNGV. Trimming took 5 bases from V and 6 from J; bases not matched to a gene: 12. CDR3 size: 15 residues. The CDR3 coding sequence is TGTGCCAGCAGCAGGACTAGCCTCAGGTCGGGCGAGCAGTACTTC. This gives the protein CASSRTSLRSGEQYF.

This sequence joins TRBV27 and TRBJ2-7, with D maybe TRBD2 (5 bases). Germline loops: CDR1 MNHEY, CDR2 SMNVEV (reference sequence). The CDR3 is 14 amino acids. Trimming took 1 base from V and 1 from J, leaving 8 bases between them. The CDR3 reads CASSLYRDSYEQYF. The CDR3 coding sequence is TGTGCCAGCAGTTTATATCGGGATTCCTACGAGCAGTACTTC.

The rearrangement links TRBV28 to TRBJ2-7; 11 bases match TRBD2. Looked up from germline, CDR1 is MDHEN and CDR2 is SYDVKM. This CDR3 is built from 17 residues. With 5 bases clipped from V and 0 bases from J, the junction kept 9 bases outside the gene matches. The CDR3 spells CASSPGLAVPGSYEQYF. The CDR3 region has the DNA TGTGCCAGCAGTCCGGGACTAGCGGTCCCCGGCTCCTACGAGCAGTACTTC.

This chain connects TRBV10-3 to TRBJ2-1; D might be TRBD2 (5 bases). Germline V CDR1 and CDR2: ENHRY, SYGVKD. This CDR3 has 18 amino acids. The V gene lost 0 bases and the J gene lost 8 bases, with 23 bases spanning the gap. In DNA form, the CDR3 reads TGTGCCATCAGTGAGTCCGAGTACCGCGGGCAAGGCGTAGATGAGCAGTTCTTC. It specifies CAISESEYRGQGVDEQFF.